Listed below are T cell receptor beta chains from one sample, sequenced in a study of T cell responses to AZD1222 COVID-19 vaccine. The repertoire was sequenced with immunoSEQ multiplex PCR; TCRdb's copy has only in-frame clones and lacks some. The sample lists 120,000 or so clones, about 89% occurring once. The sequences come from peripheral blood, collected on day 0 of AZD1222 vaccination. The source is an adult in good health. The CDR3 runs from the conserved cysteine through the conserved F or W. The D gene is left open where the match is weak. Some rows have no size entry. The others give once, few or many, or a class for an expanded clone.

TRBJ1-2 | NA | TRBD1 | TRBV18 | TGTGCCAGCTCATCACAGGGGTTTCACTACACCTTC | CASSSQGFHYTF
TRBJ1-5 | NA | NA | TRBV5-5 | TGTGCCAGCAGTGAGGGTTGGGGGAATCAGCCCCAGCATTTT | CASSEGWGNQPQHF
TRBJ1-2 | NA | NA | TRBV3-1/TRBV3-2 | TGTGCCAGCAGCCAAGACCGAAATATGGCTGGCTACACCTTC | CASSQDRNMAGYTF
TRBJ1-1 | once | NA | TRBV27 | TGTGCCAGCAGCCTAGGACAGACGAACACTGAAGCTTTCTTT | CASSLGQTNTEAFF
TRBJ2-5 | NA | NA | TRBV10-2 | TGCGCCAGCAGTGCGTTGGGGCGAGAAGAGACCCAGTACTTC | CASSALGREETQYF
TRBJ2-2 | NA | NA | TRBV24-1 | TGTGCCACCAGTGATTCCCAGGGGAACACCGGGGAGCTGTTTTTT | CATSDSQGNTGELFF
TRBJ1-1 | NA | NA | TRBV6-5 | TGTGCCAGCAGGGCCTCCGGGGTGTACACTGAAGCTTTCTTT | CASRASGVYTEAFF
TRBJ2-1 | NA | TRBD2 | TRBV3-1/TRBV3-2 | TGTGCCAGCAGCCAGGCTAGCGGGGGGGACGATGAGCAGTTCTTC | CASSQASGGDDEQFF
TRBJ1-5 | NA | NA | TRBV5-1 | TGCGCCAGCAGCCCCAGAGGGGGCAATCAGCCCCAGCATTTT | CASSPRGGNQPQHF
TRBJ1-1 | NA | NA | TRBV7-2 | TGTGCCAGCAGCTTAGCACGCATGAACACTGAAGCTTTCTTT | CASSLARMNTEAFF
TRBJ2-1 | NA | NA | TRBV2 | TGTGCCAGCAGGGCTGGGAGCAATGAGCAGTTCTTC | CASRAGSNEQFF
TRBJ1-4 | NA | NA | TRBV5-1 | TGCGCCAGCAGCTTATCCGCAACTAATGAAAAACTGTTTTTT | CASSLSATNEKLFF
TRBJ1-4 | NA | TRBD1 | TRBV3-1/TRBV3-2 | TGTGCCAGCAGCCTTACAGGGGGCTCTAATGAAAAACTGTTTTTT | CASSLTGGSNEKLFF
TRBJ2-1 | NA | TRBD2 | TRBV18 | TGTGCCAGCTCACCTCCGGGACTAGACGGAGAGCAGTTCTTC | CASSPPGLDGEQFF
TRBJ1-1 | NA | NA | TRBV9 | TGTGCCAGCAGCGTAGAGGCGGTTAGAACTGAAGCTTTCTTT | CASSVEAVRTEAFF
TRBJ2-7 | NA | TRBD1 | TRBV19 | TGTGCCAGTAGTAACGGACAGGGCAGCTCCTACGAGCAGTACTTC | CASSNGQGSSYEQYF
TRBJ2-2 | NA | NA | TRBV27 | TGTGCCAGCACATCCTTGGGGCGCGCCACCGGGGAGCTGTTTTTT | CASTSLGRATGELFF
TRBJ2-1 | NA | NA | TRBV10-3 | TGTGCCAGCTTGACGGACCCCTCAAATGAGCAGTTCTTC | CASLTDPSNEQFF
TRBJ1-1 | NA | NA | TRBV11-2 | TGTGCCAGCAGCCCAACGAGACAAGTTGGGAGGACTGAAGCTTTCTTT | CASSPTRQVGRTEAFF
TRBJ1-2 | NA | NA | TRBV20-1 | TGCAGTGCTCTCTGGAGTGGTGGCTACACCTTC | CSALWSGGYTF
TRBJ2-6 | once | NA | TRBV9 | TGTGCCAGCAGCGTAGCCGGTGCCTCTGGGGCCAACGTCCTGACTTTC | CASSVAGASGANVLTF
TRBJ2-2 | NA | TRBD2 | TRBV24-1 | TGTGCCACCAGTGACCCGTCGGGAGGTACGAACACCGGGGAGCTGTTTTTT | CATSDPSGGTNTGELFF
TRBJ1-6 | NA | NA | TRBV7-3 | TGTGCCAGCAGCTTAGCAGGGGCAAATAATTCACCCCTCCACTTT | CASSLAGANNSPLHF
TRBJ1-2 | NA | NA | TRBV19 | TGTGCCAGTAGTATCGTGTGGGGAGACTATGGCTACACCTTC | CASSIVWGDYGYTF
TRBJ1-2 | NA | NA | TRBV9 | TGTGCCAGCAGCGTTAGCCACACAGATATCTATGGCTACACCTTC | CASSVSHTDIYGYTF
TRBJ1-2 | NA | TRBD1 | TRBV6-5 | TGTGCCAGCAGTACCGGACAGGGAGCTAACTATGGCTACACCTTC | CASSTGQGANYGYTF
TRBJ2-4 | NA | TRBD1 | TRBV6-5 | TGTGCCAGCAGTTTACAGGGGGCGAGTAACATTCAGTACTTC | CASSLQGASNIQYF
TRBJ1-4 | NA | TRBD1 | TRBV19 | TGTGCCAGTAGTAGACAGGGGGCCTATGAAAAACTGTTTTTT | CASSRQGAYEKLFF
TRBJ1-2 | NA | NA | TRBV29-1 | TGCAGCGTTAATGCTGGCTACACCTTC | CSVNAGYTF
TRBJ1-1 | once | TRBD1 | TRBV11-2 | TGTGCCAGCAGCCCTATCGGACAGGGTTCGAACACTGAAGCTTTCTTT | CASSPIGQGSNTEAFF
TRBJ2-5 | NA | NA | TRBV20-1 | TGCAGTGCTAGGCGACCTCAGACCCAGTACTTC | CSARRPQTQYF
TRBJ2-3 | NA | NA | TRBV6-5 | TGTGCCAGCCAAACCTGGGGAGATACGCAGTATTTT | CASQTWGDTQYF
TRBJ2-3 | NA | TRBD2 | TRBV29-1 | TGCAGCGTTGTGTGGTCTAGCGGGAGCTCAGATACGCAGTATTTT | CSVVWSSGSSDTQYF
TRBJ1-1 | NA | NA | TRBV2 | TGTGCCAGCAGTGCAGCAGGGGACACTGAAGCTTTCTTT | CASSAAGDTEAFF
TRBJ1-3 | few | TRBD1 | TRBV12-5 | TGTGCTAGTGGTTTGGGACAGGGGCCCATATATTTT | CASGLGQGPIYF
TRBJ2-3 | NA | TRBD2 | TRBV2 | TGTGCCAGCACCGGTGGGACTAGCGGGGGGCCTACGCAGTATTTT | CASTGGTSGGPTQYF
TRBJ1-1 | few | TRBD1 | TRBV5-4 | TGTGCCAGCAGCTTGGACAGGGGGCACACTGAAGCTTTCTTT | CASSLDRGHTEAFF